This TCR beta chain comes out of a study of T-cell memory formation after mild COVID-19. About the research overall: TCR clusters showed largely donor specificity. Study results and caveats: The authors did not confirm SARS-CoV-2 specificity of second-wave clones peaking day 37. Largely, contracting CD4+ clones fell within CM and EM, and contracting CD8+ clones within EMRA. Cross-reactive memory apparently joined, as some responding clones appeared in pre-infection memory.

The CDR3 spans 15 residues. Germline CDR1 reads LNHNV; CDR2 reads YYDKDF (reference sequence). J gave up 5 bases and V 3 bases, and 9 bases lay outside the gene matches. One entry per CDR3 protein results from TCRdb running MiXCR on the 5' RACE reads. The table lists 250,000 or so distinct CDR3 sequences, approximately 18% of them singletons. Remarks on this clonotype: The target antigen is unknown.

This clonotype was sampled from a man aged 18 to 30 who had mild COVID-19 (a few samples of this study predate the infection). Cell type and time point are not known. The sample comprised PBMCs or a T cell subset sorted from them (not recorded which). The chain uses TRBV15 and TRBJ1-2; 7 bases fit TRBD1. The CDR3 nucleotides read TGTGCCACCAGCAGGAGCCGGGACAGCGATTATGGCTACACCTTC. Its translation: CATSRSRDSDYGYTF.